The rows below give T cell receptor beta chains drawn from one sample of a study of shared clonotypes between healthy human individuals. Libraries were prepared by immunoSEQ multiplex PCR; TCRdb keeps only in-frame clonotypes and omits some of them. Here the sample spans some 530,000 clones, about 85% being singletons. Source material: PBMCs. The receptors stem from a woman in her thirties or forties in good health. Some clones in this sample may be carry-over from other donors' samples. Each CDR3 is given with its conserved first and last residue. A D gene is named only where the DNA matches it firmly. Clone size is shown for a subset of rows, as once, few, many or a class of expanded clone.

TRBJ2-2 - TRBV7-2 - CASSLRGAGTGELFF TGTGCCAGCAGCTTACGGGGTGCGGGCACCGGGGAGCTGTTTTTT
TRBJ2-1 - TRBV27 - CASSRAGFTYNEQFF TGTGCCAGCAGTCGCGCCGGGTTTACCTACAATGAGCAGTTCTTC
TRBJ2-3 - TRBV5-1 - CASSLEVSTGTRDTQYF TGCGCCAGCAGCTTGGAGGTTTCAACGGGAACTCGGGATACGCAGTATTTT
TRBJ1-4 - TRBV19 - CASSMRTGGKLFF TGTGCCAGTAGTATGCGTACGGGGGGAAAACTGTTTTTT
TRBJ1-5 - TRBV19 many CASSIRSGGAGQPQHF TGTGCCAGTAGTATTAGATCCGGTGGGGCCGGTCAGCCCCAGCATTTT
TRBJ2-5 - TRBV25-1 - CASSELNAGGQETQYF TGTGCCAGCAGTGAATTAAACGCGGGCGGTCAAGAGACCCAGTACTTC
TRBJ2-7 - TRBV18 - CASSGRGPYEQYF TGTGCCAGCTCGGGCCGGGGGCCTTACGAGCAGTACTTC
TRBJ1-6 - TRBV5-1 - CASSLGRGVPSPLHF TGCGCCAGCAGCTTGGGCCGTGGGGTACCTTCACCCCTCCACTTT
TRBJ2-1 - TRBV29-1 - CSVEDGGFRTDYNEQFF TGCAGCGTTGAAGATGGGGGCTTTCGGACTGACTACAATGAGCAGTTCTTC
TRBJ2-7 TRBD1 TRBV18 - CASSPTPPGGPYEQYF TGTGCCAGCTCACCAACGCCCCCAGGGGGTCCCTACGAGCAGTACTTC
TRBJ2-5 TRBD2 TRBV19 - CASSTSGKTQYF TGTGCCAGTAGTACTAGCGGGAAGACCCAGTACTTC
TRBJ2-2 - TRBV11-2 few CASSTQGPNTGELFF TGTGCCAGCAGCACCCAGGGGCCGAACACCGGGGAGCTGTTTTTT
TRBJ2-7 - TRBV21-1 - CASSKQPKSRDRGDEQYF TGTGCCAGCAGCAAGCAACCAAAGAGCCGGGACAGGGGCGACGAGCAGTACTTC
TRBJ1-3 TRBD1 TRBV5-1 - CASSQSGTGAHGNTIYF TGCGCCAGCAGCCAATCCGGGACAGGGGCGCATGGAAACACCATATATTTT
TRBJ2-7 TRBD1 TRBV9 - CASSPRTGWAYEQYF TGTGCCAGCAGCCCCAGGACAGGGTGGGCCTACGAGCAGTACTTC
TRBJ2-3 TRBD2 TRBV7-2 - CASSFGAGVGTDTQYF TGTGCCAGCAGCTTCGGGGCGGGAGTGGGTACAGATACGCAGTATTTT
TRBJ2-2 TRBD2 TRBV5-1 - CASKRLAGDTGELFF TGCGCCAGCAAACGGCTAGCGGGCGACACCGGGGAGCTGTTTTTT
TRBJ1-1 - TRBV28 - CASSLQGPSDTEAFF TGTGCCAGCAGTCTACAGGGTCCGTCGGACACTGAAGCTTTCTTT
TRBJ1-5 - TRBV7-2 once CASSLDTRSNQPQHF TGTGCCAGCAGCTTGGACACGAGGTCTAATCAGCCCCAGCATTTT
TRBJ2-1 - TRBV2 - CASSDRREGREFF TGTGCCAGCAGTGACCGGCGGGAAGGCCGGGAGTTCTTC
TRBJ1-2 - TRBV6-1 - CASSEGGSGTGYTF TGTGCCAGCAGTGAAGGAGGCAGTGGAACTGGCTACACCTTC
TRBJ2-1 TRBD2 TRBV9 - CASSPEGRGARGREQFF TGTGCCAGCAGCCCAGAGGGGCGGGGGGCGCGAGGCCGTGAGCAGTTCTTC
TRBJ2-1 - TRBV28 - CASRRQGGNEQFF TGTGCCAGCAGGCGACAGGGAGGAAATGAGCAGTTCTTC
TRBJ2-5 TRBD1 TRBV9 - CASSLRTGAETQYF TGTGCCAGCAGCTTAAGGACAGGGGCAGAGACCCAGTACTTC
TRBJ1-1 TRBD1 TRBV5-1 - CASSPGQLMNTEAFF TGCGCCAGCAGCCCGGGACAGCTCATGAACACTGAAGCTTTCTTT
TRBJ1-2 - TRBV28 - CASSFRSPPRQVNYGYTF TGTGCCAGCAGTTTTCGTTCCCCCCCCCGACAGGTTAACTATGGCTACACCTTC
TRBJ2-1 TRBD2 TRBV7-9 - CASSLPGLAGVNEQFF TGTGCCAGCAGCCTACCGGGACTAGCGGGAGTGAATGAGCAGTTCTTC
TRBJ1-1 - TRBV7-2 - CASSPRHLNTEAFF TGTGCCAGCAGCCCGAGACATCTGAACACTGAAGCTTTCTTT
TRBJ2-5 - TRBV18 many CASSLQGPRETQYF TGTGCCAGCTCACTCCAGGGGCCGCGAGAGACCCAGTACTTC
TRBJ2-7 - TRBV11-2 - CASSLGGDWYEQYF TGTGCCAGCAGCTTAGGCGGGGATTGGTACGAGCAGTACTTC
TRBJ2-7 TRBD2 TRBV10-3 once CAISTGGLAGTYEQYF TGTGCCATCAGCACAGGGGGACTAGCGGGAACCTACGAGCAGTACTTC
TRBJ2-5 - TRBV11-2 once CASSPATDRRGTQYF TGTGCCAGCAGCCCTGCTACGGACAGAAGAGGGACCCAGTACTTC
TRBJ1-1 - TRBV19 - CASTQWDEAFF TGTGCCAGTACCCAGTGGGATGAAGCTTTCTTT
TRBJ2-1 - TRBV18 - CASSPPTDNEQFF TGTGCCAGCTCACCCCCGACAGACAATGAGCAGTTCTTC
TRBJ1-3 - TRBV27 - CASSPGRGSGNTIYF TGTGCCAGCAGCCCCGGCCGGGGATCTGGAAACACCATATATTTT
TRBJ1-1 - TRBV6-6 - CASSRAGQMNTEAFF TGTGCCAGCAGTCGAGCTGGGCAGATGAACACTGAAGCTTTCTTT
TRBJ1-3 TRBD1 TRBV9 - CASSSSPGQGRFSGNTIYF TGTGCCAGCAGCTCGTCCCCGGGACAGGGACGTTTCTCTGGAAACACCATATATTTT
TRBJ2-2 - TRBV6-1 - CASKTGELFF TGTGCCAGCAAAACTGGGGAGCTGTTTTTT
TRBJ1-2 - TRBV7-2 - CASSIRPDYYGYTF TGTGCCAGCAGCATCAGGCCAGACTACTATGGCTACACCTTC
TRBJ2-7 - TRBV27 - CASSPRANYEQYF TGTGCCAGCAGTCCCCGGGCAAATTACGAGCAGTACTTC
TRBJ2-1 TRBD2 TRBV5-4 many CASSPNSGNLYGEQFF TGTGCCAGCAGCCCCAATAGCGGGAACCTCTACGGTGAGCAGTTCTTC
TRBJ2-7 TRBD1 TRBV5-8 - CASSQPRDSFPYEQYF TGTGCCAGCAGCCAACCCCGGGACAGCTTCCCCTACGAGCAGTACTTC
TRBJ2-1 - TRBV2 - CASSGYEGVKEFF TGTGCCAGCAGTGGGTACGAGGGAGTAAAGGAGTTCTTC
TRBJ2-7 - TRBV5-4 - CASSPFGRSYEQYF TGTGCCAGCAGCCCCTTTGGGAGGAGCTACGAGCAGTACTTC
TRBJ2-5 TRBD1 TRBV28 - CASSPGGTVETQYF TGTGCCAGCAGTCCAGGGGGCACCGTGGAGACCCAGTACTTC
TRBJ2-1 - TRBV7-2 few CASSSTPGAVPQFF TGTGCCAGCAGCTCCACGCCGGGGGCGGTCCCGCAGTTCTTC
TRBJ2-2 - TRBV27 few CASSSGDAQGRAGELFF TGTGCCAGCAGTTCGGGGGACGCGCAGGGGCGGGCCGGGGAGCTGTTTTTT
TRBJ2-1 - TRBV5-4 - CASSSPVTQGNYNEQFF TGTGCCAGCAGCTCCCCCGTCACCCAGGGGAATTACAATGAGCAGTTCTTC
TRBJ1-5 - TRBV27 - CASSFQPPHRGIPNQPQHF TGTGCCAGCAGTTTCCAGCCACCCCACCGAGGGATTCCCAATCAGCCCCAGCATTTT
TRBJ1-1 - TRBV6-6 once CASEYPPSGGAEAFF TGTGCCAGCGAATACCCCCCGTCCGGCGGCGCTGAAGCTTTCTTT
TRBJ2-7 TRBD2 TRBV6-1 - CASSAPATSGYEQYF TGTGCCAGCAGTGCCCCCGCGACTAGCGGATACGAGCAGTACTTC